Shown below are 10 T cell receptor beta chains from a single sample sequenced in a study of T cell responses to AZD1222 COVID-19 vaccine. The repertoire was sequenced with immunoSEQ multiplex PCR; TCRdb's copy has only in-frame clones and lacks some. The sample holds 150,000 to 250,000 clones, just over 90% seen once. The specimen was peripheral blood, collected 28 days after the second AZD1222 dose. These receptors were obtained from an adult who received the AZD1222 COVID-19 vaccine.

V gene TRBV5-1 combines with J gene TRBJ1-2; possibly TRBD1 for D (5 bases). Germline CDR1 SGHRS, CDR2 YFSETQ. V was cut by 4 bases and J by 0 bases, with 10 bases left in between. The CDR3 runs 14 residues. The CDR3 spells CASSPGAPNYGYTF. The CDR3 DNA reads as TGCGCCAGCAGCCCTGGGGCACCTAACTATGGCTACACCTTC. Supplemented by reference TRBV5-1 and TRBJ1-2, the full variable domain reads KAGVTQTPRYLIKTRGQQVTLSCSPISGHRSVSWYQQTPGQGLQFLFEYFSETQRNKGNFPGRFSGRQFSNSRSEMNVSTLELGDSALYLCASSPGAPNYGYTFGSGTRLTVV.

J is TRBJ1-5 and V is TRBV2; D is perhaps TRBD1 (5 bases). Trimming shortened V by 4 bases and J by 2 bases, and 12 bases separated the two germline ends. Germline V lookup: CDR1 SNHLY, CDR2 FYNNEI. The CDR3 is 15 amino acids. CDR3: CASSVDSKRNQPQHF. CDR3 coding DNA: TGTGCCAGCAGTGTTGACAGTAAACGCAATCAGCCCCAGCATTTT.

This clone was observed once. The gene calls are TRBV7-8 and TRBJ1-1, with 8 nucleotides matching TRBD1. Germline assignment: CDR1 SGHVS and CDR2 FQNEAQ. V shed 5 bases and J 0 bases; nucleotides not matched to a gene: 11. This CDR3 is 17 amino acids long. For the CDR3, the DNA is TGTGCCAGCAGCCGGGACAGGCTGGGGTATATGAACACTGAAGCTTTCTTT. It is translated as CASSRDRLGYMNTEAFF.

This chain uses TRBV19 with TRBJ1-5; possible D gene TRBD1, 6 bases. The germline V and J ends were trimmed by 2 bases and 6 bases, with 11 bases remaining between them. The CDR3 length is 14 residues. The V gene's germline CDR1 is LNHDA and CDR2 SQIVND (reference sequence). The CDR3 region is CASSIRTVIQPQHF. The CDR3 DNA follows: TGTGCCAGTAGTATAAGGACAGTCATTCAGCCCCAGCATTTT. Supplemented by reference TRBV19 and TRBJ1-5, the full variable domain reads DGGITQSPKYLFRKEGQNVTLSCEQNLNHDAMYWYRQDPGQGLRLIYYSQIVNDFQKGDIAEGYSVSREKKESFPLTVTSAQKNPTAFYLCASSIRTVIQPQHFGDGTRLSIL.

Only one count was recorded for this clone. The chain employs TRBV5-6 and TRBJ2-7; a weak D match, TRBD1 (6 bases). CDR3 length equals 14 residues. V was pared by 4 bases and J by 6 bases, with 17 bases between. Per the germline V gene, CDR1 is SGHDT and CDR2 is YYEEEE. The CDR3 nucleotides are TGTGCCAGCAGCCGTAGAGCAGGGGACGGCGAGCAGTACTTC. It is translated as CASSRRAGDGEQYF. Full variable domain (remainder filled in from reference TRBV5-6 and TRBJ2-7): DAGVTQSPTHLIKTRGQQVTLRCSPKSGHDTVSWYQQALGQGPQFIFQYYEEEERQRGNFPDRFSGHQFPNYSSELNVNALLLGDSALYLCASSRRAGDGEQYFGPGTRLTVT.

The chain has TRBV9 and TRBJ2-3, with TRBD1 matching 7 bases. This CDR3 contains 17 residues. J gave up 3 bases and V 6 bases, and 16 bases lay outside the gene matches. CDR1 is SGDLS, CDR2 YYNGEE, per germline. The CDR3 DNA reads as TGTGCCAGCAACTTGCGGAACAGGGGATCCGATACAGATACGCAGTATTTT. Translating gives CASNLRNRGSDTDTQYF.

This rearrangement joins TRBV5-1 to TRBJ2-1; TRBD2 matches 12 bases. V lost 5 bases, J lost 0 bases, and 0 bases stayed unmatched. Germline-derived CDR1 and CDR2 are SGHRS and YFSETQ. This CDR3 region has 15 residues. CDR3 residues: CASRTSGSSYNEQFF. The CDR3 region has the DNA TGCGCCAGCAGGACTAGCGGGAGCTCCTACAATGAGCAGTTCTTC.

This clone came up a few times. The rearrangement joins TRBV6-5 to TRBJ1-2; 7 nucleotides align to TRBD1. CDR1 and CDR2 (germline): MNHEY, SVGAGI. The CDR3 has 15 amino acids. V lost 4 bases, J lost 5 bases, and 10 bases stayed unmatched. In DNA, the CDR3 is TGTGCCAGCAGTTTAAGACAGGGTTCGCGGTATGGCTACACCTTC. Residues: CASSLRQGSRYGYTF.

The rearrangement joins TRBV2 to TRBJ2-2; D perhaps matches TRBD2 (5 bases). Germline CDR1 and CDR2: SNHLY and FYNNEI. The CDR3 has 18 amino acids. The V end was cut by 2 bases, the J end by 0 bases, with 16 bases between. CDR3 DNA sequence: TGTGCCAGCAGTGAACAGGCCCCCGGACTCTCGAACACCGGGGAGCTGTTTTTT. Its protein product is CASSEQAPGLSNTGELFF.

This clone appeared once. V and J are TRBV11-2 and TRBJ2-7, with TRBD2 matching over 7 bases. The CDR3 consists of 16 residues. V gave up 2 bases and J gave up 3 bases; unmatched junction bases: 10. Per germline, CDR1 SGHAT and CDR2 FQNNGV. The CDR3 DNA is TGTGCCAGCAGCTTACGGATTAGCGGGTCCGACTACGAGCAGTACTTC. Translated, it gives CASSLRISGSDYEQYF.